This T cell receptor beta chain appears in the sequencing data of a study of cytomegalovirus exposure and HLA in healthy donors. Overall study findings and caveats: Being productive about 87% or about 30% of the time was typical of most TCR beta V segments in an earlier analysis. The Asian-associated ancestry cluster reportedly had fewer N-insertions than the approximately 670-donor mean in a later analysis. In a later analysis, most CMV-associated TCR beta chains appeared HLA-restricted. Some TCR beta chains (roughly 150 of them) were listed as cytomegalovirus-associated.

As for this clone: Its antigen is not identified.

CDR3 size: 15 residues. CDR1 is SGHNT, CDR2 YYREEE, per germline (reference sequence). J gave up 2 bases and V 4 bases, and 7 bases lay outside the gene matches. The primer mix had 60 Vbeta and 13 Jbeta primers. Data came from immunoSEQ multiplex PCR; TCRdb stores just in-frame clones and leaves some out. The sample includes about 150,000 clones, less than 80% seen only once; the top ten take 2.1%. Sequencing used PBMCs. The receptor was derived from a man aged 25-45 years in good health and CMV-seronegative. The chain carries TRBV5-4 and TRBJ2-7, with 9 bases matching TRBD2. The CDR3 DNA sequence: TGTGCCAGCAGCATCGGGACTAGCCTACCCTACGAGCAGTACTTC. This gives the protein CASSIGTSLPYEQYF.